These 23 T cell receptor beta chains share one sample of origin, sequenced in a study of CD8 T cells in ankylosing spondylitis (dated by TCRdb to between 2016 and 2019). The library was made by 5' RACE. These reads were obtained on an Illumina HiSeq 2500. TCRdb ran its own pipeline on the public reads, namely fastp trimming at Q25 and MiXCR clone calling, and kept in-frame beta chains. One record per CDR3 amino acid sequence lists the most common genes and DNA. The sample profile shows 450,000 or so distinct CDR3 sequences; roughly 26% of them were found once. In total, the top ten clones hold about 0.9% of the sample. The paper's findings and limits, for the study overall: Blood from ankylosing spondylitis patients appeared to be characterized by a TCR beta motif composed of about eight highly homologous amino acid variants.

What these receptors recognize is not known. Sequencing input: blood, either unsorted or a sorted T cell fraction (not recorded which). The receptor set was obtained from a male donor with ankylosing spondylitis.

This chain connects TRBV18 to TRBJ1-2; no clear D. Trimming pared 0 bases from V and 7 bases from J, leaving 15 bases between. Germline V gene lookup returns CDR1 KGHSH and CDR2 LQKENI. CDR3 length: 15 amino acids. CDR3 DNA sequence: TGTGCCAGCTCACCACCGAATCGGACGCCTGGTGGCTACACCTTC. Protein: CASSPPNRTPGGYTF.

There are a few counts of this clonotype. The rearrangement uses TRBV5-1 and TRBJ1-2; D ambiguous. Looked up from germline, CDR1 is SGHRS and CDR2 is YFSETQ. CDR3 length: 13 amino acids. The V end lost 0 bases, the J end lost 3 bases, and 6 bases lay between the germline ends. CDR3 in DNA: TGCGCCAGCAGCTTGGAACGGTACTATGGCTACACCTTC. Translation: CASSLERYYGYTF.

The J gene is TRBJ2-3, the V gene TRBV6-1; TRBD2 agrees at 15 bases. With V trimmed by 8 bases and J by 1 base, 13 bases remained unmatched. The CDR3 contains 19 residues. The V gene's germline CDR1 is MNHNS and CDR2 SASEGT. The CDR3 DNA follows: TGTGCCAGCGCTTCGGGACTAGCGGGAGGAGGGAGGGGCACAGATACGCAGTATTTT. Residues: CASASGLAGGGRGTDTQYF.

In its sample, this clonotype was seen a few times. The chain links TRBV20-1 to TRBJ2-3; 8 bases match TRBD1. This CDR3 is built from 15 residues. Germline V gives CDR1 DFQATT, CDR2 SNEGSKA (reference sequence). V lost 0 bases and J lost 7; bases outside the gene matches: 9. In DNA form, the CDR3 reads TGCAGTGCTAGAGAAACCTCAGGGGGCTGGAATACGCAGTATTTT. It encodes CSARETSGGWNTQYF.

The CDR3 protein is CARQGSETQYF. The CDR3 nucleotides are TGTGCCAGGCAGGGGTCAGAGACCCAGTACTTC. V is TRBV2 and J is TRBJ2-5, with D possibly being TRBD1 (6 bases). CDR1 is SNHLY and CDR2 is FYNNEI in the germline V gene. Trimming stripped 9 bases from V and 4 bases from J, with 9 bases between. CDR3 size: 11 residues. Drawing the rest from reference TRBV2 and TRBJ2-5, the complete variable domain is EPEVTQTPSHQVTQMGQEVILRCVPISNHLYFYWYRQILGQKVEFLVSFYNNEISEKSEIFDDQFSVERPDGSNFTLKIRSTKLEDSAMYFCARQGSETQYFGPGTRLLVL.

This clonotype showed up just a few times. V and J are TRBV14 and TRBJ2-5; no firm D call. Germline CDR1 SGHDN, CDR2 FVKESK. Trimming pared 1 base from V and 9 bases from J, leaving 12 bases between. This CDR3 is built from 13 residues. CDR3: CASSQALISAQYF. In DNA, the CDR3 is TGTGCCAGCAGCCAAGCGTTGATATCGGCCCAGTACTTC.

This clonotype was seen ten or more times. The gene calls are TRBV7-2 and TRBJ1-6; tentative D call: TRBD1 (5 bases). The CDR3 contains 14 residues. Germline CDR1 SGHTA, CDR2 FQGNSA. Deletions cut 5 bases from V and 7 bases from J, with 12 bases between. The CDR3 loop is CASSGEGVNSPLHF. The CDR3 coding sequence is TGTGCCAGCAGCGGCGAAGGGGTAAATTCACCCCTCCACTTT.

This clonotype came up a few times. The V call is TRBV2, the J call TRBJ2-3; 8 bases are a match to TRBD2. This CDR3 has 12 residues. CDR1 and CDR2 (germline): SNHLY, FYNNEI. The ends lost 7 bases at V and 5 bases at J; junction bases unmatched: 2. CDR3 in DNA: TGTGCCAGCATCGGGGGGGAAGATACGCAGTATTTT. It specifies CASIGGEDTQYF.

V and J are TRBV12-3 or TRBV12-4 and TRBJ2-3; TRBD1 agrees at 9 bases. The CDR3 length is 16 residues. With 0 bases clipped from V and 5 bases from J, the junction kept 6 bases outside the gene matches. In nucleotides, the CDR3 is TGTGCCAGCAGTTTAGCGGAACAGGGGGCGAGAGATACGCAGTATTTT. Translation gives CASSLAEQGARDTQYF.

This chain connects TRBV6-1 to TRBJ1-6; D ambiguous. The V gene's germline CDR1 is MNHNS and CDR2 SASEGT. This CDR3 comprises 15 residues. The V end lost 2 bases, the J end lost 7 bases, and 12 bases lay between the germline ends. CDR3 loop: CASSESDYSNSPLHF. The DNA of the CDR3 is TGTGCCAGCAGTGAAAGCGACTACTCGAATTCACCCCTCCACTTT.

The J gene is TRBJ2-2, the V gene TRBV4-1, with D possibly being TRBD2 (6 bases). In germline, CDR1 is MGHRA, CDR2 YSYEKL. Trimming stripped 1 base from V and 3 bases from J, with 15 bases between. The CDR3 is made up of 17 amino acids. The CDR3 protein is CASSQAGLRRDTGELFF. CDR3 DNA sequence: TGCGCCAGCAGCCAAGCAGGACTAAGACGTGACACCGGGGAGCTGTTTTTT.

This clonotype was counted ten times or more. The genes are TRBV29-1 and TRBJ2-7; 11 bases line up with TRBD2. The CDR3 spans 14 residues. Germline CDR1 SQVTM, CDR2 ANQGSEA. Losses at the gene ends were 7 bases for V and 3 bases for J; bases not matched to a gene: 8. As DNA, the CDR3 is TGCAGCGCTCGGACTAGCGGGCGGTTCTACGAGCAGTACTTC. Translating gives CSARTSGRFYEQYF.

This rearrangement joins TRBV5-1 to TRBJ1-3, with D unclear. Trimming removed 0 bases from V and 0 bases from J, with 13 bases in between. This CDR3 is built from 17 residues. Germline-derived CDR1 and CDR2 are SGHRS and YFSETQ. CDR3 sequence reads: CASSLDSLLISGNTIYF. Written as DNA, the CDR3 is TGCGCCAGCAGCTTGGACAGCCTCTTAATCTCTGGAAACACCATATATTTT.

This clonotype was picked up a small number of times. CDR3 nucleotides: TGTGCCAGCAGCGACAGGGTTCCTAGCACAGATACGCAGTATTTT. Protein sequence: CASSDRVPSTDTQYF. The gene calls are TRBV7-9 and TRBJ2-3; TRBD1 aligns across 7 bases. V lost 5 bases, J lost 0 bases, and 5 bases stayed unmatched. Per germline, CDR1 SEHNR and CDR2 FQNEAQ (reference sequence). The CDR3 has 15 amino acids.

V usage is TRBV3-1 and J usage is TRBJ2-1; 15 bases are shared with TRBD2. The CDR3 runs 17 residues. The V and J ends lost 8 bases and 7 bases, in that order; junction bases with no gene match: 12. CDR1 is LGHDT and CDR2 is YNNKEL in the germline V gene (reference sequence). The chain's CDR3 is CASGLTSGTSGRNEQFF. CDR3 nucleotide sequence: TGTGCCAGCGGCCTCACCTCCGGGACTAGCGGGAGGAATGAGCAGTTCTTC.

This clonotype has a handful of counts. The chain recombines TRBV7-8 with TRBJ1-2; TRBD1 matches 9 bases. From germline, CDR1 is SGHVS and CDR2 FQNEAQ. This CDR3 has 16 residues. The junction had 8 bases not matched to a gene; V was cut back by 4 bases and J by 2 bases. As DNA, the CDR3 is TGTGCCAGCAGCTGGGCGGCACAGGGGGCGAACTATGGCTACACCTTC. It is translated as CASSWAAQGANYGYTF.

With respect to this clonotype: The junction shows a germline mismatch at one end, possibly a read error. V gene TRBV15 combines with J gene TRBJ2-3; no clear D gene. This CDR3 spans 16 amino acids. Germline CDR1 is LNHNV and CDR2 is YYDKDF (reference sequence). The DNA for the CDR3 is TGTGCCACCACCAGAACACCCGAGGTTCTTTCAGATACGCAGTATTTT. Its protein product is CATTRTPEVLSDTQYF. The variable domain in full, with the rest retrieved from reference TRBV15 and TRBJ2-3, is DAMVIQNPRYQVTQFGKPVTLSCSQTLNHNVMYWYQQKSSQAPKLLFHYYDKDFNNEADTPDNFQSRRPNTSFCFLDIRSPGLGDTAMYLCATTRTPEVLSDTQYFGPGTRLTVL.

This clonotype appeared a few times. The chain joins TRBV12-3 or TRBV12-4 to TRBJ1-1, with D unresolved. The length of the CDR3 is 13 residues. V was trimmed by 2 bases and J by 4 bases, leaving 8 bases between them. The CDR3 DNA sequence: TGTGCCAGCAGTTTACTTGCGGGCACTGAAGCTTTCTTT. Its protein is CASSLLAGTEAFF.

This chain uses TRBV27 with TRBJ2-2; weak D call: TRBD1 (5 bases). Trimming took off 6 bases at V and 3 bases at J, with 11 bases between the two ends. The V gene's germline CDR1 is MNHEY and CDR2 SMNVEV (reference sequence). The CDR3 contains 14 residues. The CDR3 DNA is TGTGCCAGCAGGAGCCAGGGTTACACCGGGGAGCTGTTTTTT. Translation: CASRSQGYTGELFF.

This chain connects TRBV11-3 to TRBJ2-1, with 12 bases aligning to TRBD1. CDR1 SGHNT and CDR2 YENEEA come from the germline V gene. Germline trimming cut 1 base from V and 8 bases from J; bases unmatched to any gene: 6. CDR3 length: 16 residues. The CDR3 spells CASSLGLGQGADEQFF. CDR3 in DNA: TGTGCCAGCAGCTTAGGTCTGGGACAGGGGGCCGATGAGCAGTTCTTC. Full variable domain (outside the CDR3, taken from reference TRBV11-3 and TRBJ2-1): EAGVVQSPRYKIIEKKQPVAFWCNPISGHNTLYWYLQNLGQGPELLIRYENEEAVDDSQLPKDRFSAERLKGVDSTLKIQPAELGDSAVYLCASSLGLGQGADEQFFGPGTRLTVL.

The chain uses TRBV7-9 and TRBJ1-2; no firm D call. CDR1 is SEHNR and CDR2 is FQNEAQ in the germline V gene (reference sequence). The CDR3 length is 14 residues. V dropped 1 base and J dropped 4 bases, with 10 bases sitting between them. CDR3 residues: CASSLGLQTYGYTF. As DNA, the CDR3 is TGTGCCAGCAGCTTAGGACTACAGACCTATGGCTACACCTTC.

The chain combines TRBV11-2 with TRBJ1-4, with D maybe TRBD1 (6 bases). Germline CDR1 is SGHAT and CDR2 is FQNNGV. This CDR3 contains 15 residues. V was pared by 6 bases and J by 4 bases, with 15 bases between. The CDR3: CASRLDRLINEKLFF. In DNA, the CDR3 is TGTGCCAGCAGACTCGACAGGCTAATTAATGAAAAACTGTTTTTT.

J is TRBJ1-1 and V is TRBV19; possible D gene TRBD1, 5 bases. This CDR3 has 14 residues. The ends were cut back, 1 base at V and 1 base at J, with 7 bases in the middle. The germline gives CDR1 LNHDA, CDR2 SQIVND (reference sequence). The CDR3 region has the DNA TGTGCCAGTAGTATAGGGGGGGGGAACACTGAAGCTTTCTTT. Encoded protein: CASSIGGGNTEAFF.